This T cell receptor beta chain was captured by sequencing in a study of cytomegalovirus exposure and HLA in healthy donors. Study conclusions and caveats: Immune exposure was documented only through CMV serostatus. Several of the most significant clusters appeared linked to common viral pathogens, based on a later analysis.

CDR1 and CDR2 from the germline V gene are SNHLY and FYNNEI. The length of the CDR3 is 15 residues. V was trimmed by 1 base and J by 4 bases, leaving 11 bases between them. The PCR used 60 Vbeta and 13 Jbeta primers. Original analysis: Later work found tens of millions of unique TCR beta chains, with some 11 million shared. This table comes from immunoSEQ multiplex PCR, and its TCRdb copy is limited to in-frame clones, with some not included. The D gene and trimming were derived from the DNA, and the V and J assignments and clone size from that table. This sample has some 150,000 clones; around 86% occur once, and the top ten carry approximately 8.1%. For this clone: Its antigen is unidentified.

Sequencing used PBMCs. This receptor was taken from a woman aged 45-65 years in good health and CMV-seropositive. The rearrangement links TRBV2 to TRBJ1-5, with D possibly TRBD1 on 6 matching bases. The CDR3 spells CASSEGGTRNQPQHF. The CDR3 region has the DNA TGTGCCAGCAGTGAAGGTGGGACAAGAAATCAGCCCCAGCATTTT.